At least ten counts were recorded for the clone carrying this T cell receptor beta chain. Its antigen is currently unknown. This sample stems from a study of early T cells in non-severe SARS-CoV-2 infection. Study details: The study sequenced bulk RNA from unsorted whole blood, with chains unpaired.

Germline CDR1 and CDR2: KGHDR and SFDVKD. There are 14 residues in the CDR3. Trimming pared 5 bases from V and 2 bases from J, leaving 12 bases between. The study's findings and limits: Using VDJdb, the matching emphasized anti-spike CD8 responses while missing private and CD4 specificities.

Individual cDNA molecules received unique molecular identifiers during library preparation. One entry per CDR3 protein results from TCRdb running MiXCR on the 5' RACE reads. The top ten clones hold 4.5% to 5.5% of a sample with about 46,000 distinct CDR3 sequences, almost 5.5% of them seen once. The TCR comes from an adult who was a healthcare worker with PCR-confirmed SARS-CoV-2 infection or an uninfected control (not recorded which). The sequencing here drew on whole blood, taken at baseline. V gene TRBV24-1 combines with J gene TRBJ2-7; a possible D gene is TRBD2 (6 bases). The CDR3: CATSGGEHPYEQYF. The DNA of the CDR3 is TGTGCCACCAGTGGCGGGGAACACCCCTACGAGCAGTACTTC.